This T cell receptor (beta chain) was documented in a study of blood T cell repertoires in COVID-19. Across the whole study: Researchers got acute and convalescent COVID-19 samples from the United States, Italy and Spain. Nucleic acid was either cDNA or gDNA, and it came from T cells, B-cell-depleted T cells, or PBMCs.

The repertoire was sequenced with immunoSEQ multiplex PCR; TCRdb's copy has only in-frame clones and lacks some. There are approximately 110,000 clones in the sample; roughly 84% occur only once, and around 2% lies in the top ten. This TCR derives from a human donor in a cohort sampled during active COVID-19. Sequencing input: peripheral blood.

CDR3 in DNA: TGTGCCAGCCTCATCAACAGCGGGGACACTGAAGCTTTCTTT. Its translation is CASLINSGDTEAFF. The chain recombines TRBV19 with TRBJ1-1; the D is unclear. V lost 9 bases and J lost 3, with 17 bases in between. Germline loops: CDR1 LNHDA, CDR2 SQIVND (reference sequence). This CDR3 contains 14 residues.